This TCR beta chain is from a study of beta chain features in type 1 diabetes. General observations from the study: Among all four CD4+ subsets, Type 1 diabetes patients had TCRB CDR3s that were moderately but significantly shorter.

As regards this clone: Its antigen is as yet unknown.

V lost 5 bases, J lost 4 bases, and 11 bases stayed unmatched. Germline CDR1 and CDR2: GTSNPN and SVGIG (reference sequence). The CDR3 is 15 residues long. Expressed TCRB transcripts were sequenced because the isolated RNA had all been reverse transcribed beforehand. Profiling relied on immunoSEQ multiplex PCR, and the TCRdb table lists in-frame clones only, not all of them. The top ten clones hold roughly 0.011% of a sample with 250,000 to 300,000 clones, around 22% of them seen once. This TCR was recovered from a woman in her twenties or thirties with type 1 diabetes. The sequenced sample was naive CD4+ T cells from blood. The chain employs TRBV30 and TRBJ2-5; 9 nucleotides align to TRBD2. This CDR3 is CAWSEGTSRLETQYF. The CDR3, as DNA: TGTGCCTGGTCAGAAGGGACTAGCCGTTTAGAGACCCAGTACTTC.